A single sample gave rise to the 26 T cell receptor beta chains below, sequenced in a study of blood T cell repertoires in COVID-19. Sequencing used immunoSEQ multiplex PCR; TCRdb keeps in-frame clones, though not all of them. The sample lists about 220,000 clones, 80% to 90% occurring once. Sequences were obtained from PBMCs or T cells enriched from blood (not recorded which). Every receptor here comes from a woman aged 45-60 years who had been exposed to COVID-19.

CDR3 loop: CASSPSTGTANTGELFF. CDR3 nucleotides: TGTGCCAGCTCACCATCAACTGGGACAGCGAACACCGGGGAGCTGTTTTTT. The rearrangement joins TRBV18 to TRBJ2-2; 7 bases map to TRBD1. Germline CDR1 is KGHSH and CDR2 is LQKENI. V lost 2 bases, J lost 0 bases, and 6 bases stayed unmatched. This CDR3 contains 17 residues.

This clone was detected only a few times. The chain uses TRBV7-9 and TRBJ1-2; TRBD1 matches at 8 bases. From germline, CDR1 is SEHNR and CDR2 FQNEAQ (reference sequence). V shed 8 bases, J shed 8 bases, and the junction held 13 bases outside the gene matches. This CDR3 is 14 amino acids long. CDR3 bases: TGTGCCAGCGAGGACAGGGAAAGAGGGGCAGGCTACACCTTC. Protein product: CASEDRERGAGYTF.

The chain's CDR3 is CASSYREGSPLHF. CDR3 coding DNA: TGTGCCAGCAGCTACAGGGAAGGTTCACCCCTCCACTTT. This chain uses TRBV7-2 with TRBJ1-6; a weak D match, TRBD1 (6 bases). From germline, CDR1 is SGHTA and CDR2 FQGNSA. There are 13 residues in the CDR3. V lost 4 bases and J 9 bases, leaving 10 bases between the germline ends.

The chain is built from TRBV28 and TRBJ1-1; the D is unclear. From germline, CDR1 is MDHEN and CDR2 SYDVKM. The germline V and J ends were trimmed by 6 bases and 1 base, with 12 bases remaining between them. This CDR3 has 14 amino acids. CDR3 DNA sequence: TGTGCCAGCAGCTTTGCGGAGGGGAACACTGAAGCTTTCTTT. Its protein product is CASSFAEGNTEAFF.

In this sample, this clone turned up many times. V is TRBV15 and J is TRBJ1-1, with no clear D. This CDR3 comprises 13 residues. The germline V gene has CDR1 LNHNV and CDR2 YYDKDF (reference sequence). The V end lost 1 base, the J end lost 1 base, and 4 bases lay between the germline ends. CDR3 sequence reads: CATSRARNTEAFF. The CDR3, as DNA: TGTGCCACCAGCAGAGCCAGGAACACTGAAGCTTTCTTT.

This chain joins TRBV7-9 and TRBJ2-2, with D maybe TRBD2 (6 bases). This CDR3 has 15 amino acids. The V end lost 1 base, the J end lost 6 bases, and 12 bases lay between the germline ends. Germline CDR1 and CDR2: SEHNR and FQNEAQ (reference sequence). DNA for the CDR3: TGTGCCAGCAGCTTAGGCGGGGCAAACGCCGGGGAGCTGTTTTTT. This codes for CASSLGGANAGELFF.

This sequence joins TRBV5-6 and TRBJ1-2, with 11 bases aligning to TRBD1. The germline V gene encodes CDR1 SGHDT and CDR2 YYEEEE. CDR3 size: 14 residues. J lost 8 bases, V lost 4 bases, and 7 bases had no gene match. DNA for the CDR3: TGTGCCAGCAGCCTTACGGACAGGGGGCCGGGCTACACCTTC. It yields the protein CASSLTDRGPGYTF.

The chain uses TRBV7-6 and TRBJ2-5; 8 positions agree with TRBD2. J was trimmed by 1 base and V by 2 bases; bases with no gene match: 6. The germline V gene encodes CDR1 SGHVS and CDR2 FNYEAQ. This CDR3 has 16 amino acids. DNA of the CDR3: TGTGCCAGCAGCTTACGGAGCGGGGGCCTCCAAGAGACCCAGTACTTC. It is translated as CASSLRSGGLQETQYF.

CDR3 sequence: CASSDYGGASGNEQFF. Written as DNA, the CDR3 is TGCGCCAGCAGTGACTACGGGGGGGCCTCAGGGAATGAGCAGTTCTTC. The chain combines TRBV10-2 with TRBJ2-1; 8 bases line up with TRBD2. Trimming at V came to 3 bases and at J to 7 bases, leaving 11 bases not matched to a gene. This CDR3 has 16 residues. Germline CDR1 and CDR2: WSHSY and SAAADI.

The rearrangement links TRBV7-9 to TRBJ2-6; D gene ambiguous. The CDR3 contains 15 residues. Looked up from germline, CDR1 is SEHNR and CDR2 is FQNEAQ (reference sequence). Trimming pared 1 base from V and 2 bases from J, leaving 6 bases between. The CDR3 sequence is CASSLDGAGANVLTF. The CDR3 DNA reads TGTGCCAGCAGCTTAGACGGAGCTGGGGCCAACGTCCTGACTTTC.

The chain recombines TRBV5-8 with TRBJ2-3, with TRBD2 identical over 11 bases. The length of the CDR3 is 16 residues. Germline V gene data show CDR1 as SGHTS and CDR2 as YDEGEE. The V gene end was trimmed by 4 bases and the J gene end by 4 bases; junction bases not matched to a gene: 8. The CDR3 protein is CASSLVAGGRADTQYF. The CDR3 DNA follows: TGTGCCAGCAGCCTAGTAGCGGGGGGGCGAGCAGATACGCAGTATTTT. The full variable domain, completed using reference TRBV5-8 and TRBJ2-3, is EAGVTQSPTHLIKTRGQQATLRCSPISGHTSVYWYQQALGLGLQFLLWYDEGEERNRGNFPPRFSGRQFPNYSSELNVNALELEDSALYLCASSLVAGGRADTQYFGPGTRLTVL.

The chain carries TRBV5-4 and TRBJ1-1; D not certain. The CDR3 sequence is 12 residues long. V lost 2 bases and J lost 7, with 9 bases in between. Germline assignment: CDR1 SGHNT and CDR2 YYREEE (reference sequence). DNA for the CDR3: TGTGCCAGCAGCTTCGGTGGTAATGAAGCTTTCTTT. This sequence encodes CASSFGGNEAFF.

The chain combines TRBV10-3 with TRBJ2-5; maybe TRBD2 (5 bases). This CDR3 region has 12 residues. Deletions cut 10 bases from V and 5 bases from J, with 14 bases between. Germline CDR1 and CDR2: ENHRY and SYGVKD. The CDR3 DNA follows: TGTGCCACCAAGGACTCGAAGGAGACCCAGTACTTC. It encodes CATKDSKETQYF.

J is TRBJ2-2 and V is TRBV19, with 10 bases aligning to TRBD2. This CDR3 has 18 residues. With 6 bases clipped from V and 2 bases from J, the junction kept 12 bases outside the gene matches. Germline V gene sequence: CDR1 LNHDA, CDR2 SQIVND (reference sequence). The CDR3 DNA sequence: TGTGCCAGTAGCCAGCTAGCTAGCGGGGGAATAAACACCGGGGAGCTGTTTTTT. Amino acid sequence: CASSQLASGGINTGELFF.

This clone was detected ten times or more. The gene calls are TRBV19 and TRBJ1-6; D remains unclear. V shed 3 bases and J shed 9 bases, with 9 bases lying between them. The CDR3 extends over 13 amino acids. Germline lookup yields CDR1 LNHDA and CDR2 SQIVND (reference sequence). CDR3 coding DNA: TGTGCCAGTAGTATTAACCAGGCTTCACCCCTCCACTTT. Its protein is CASSINQASPLHF.

The chain links TRBV25-1 to TRBJ2-3; a weak D match, TRBD2 (6 bases). V gave up 4 bases and J gave up 5 bases, with 16 bases separating them. The CDR3 runs 15 residues. Germline assignment: CDR1 MGHDK and CDR2 SYGVNS. The CDR3: CASSGALGRIDTQYF. Here the CDR3 DNA reads TGTGCCAGCAGTGGGGCGTTGGGGAGGATAGATACGCAGTATTTT. The full variable domain, rest sourced from reference TRBV25-1 and TRBJ2-3, is EADIYQTPRYLVIGTGKKITLECSQTMGHDKMYWYQQDPGMELHLIHYSYGVNSTEKGDLSSESTVSRIRTEHFPLTLESARPSHTSQYLCASSGALGRIDTQYFGPGTRLTVL.

As to this clone: The same CDR3 is also encoded by other DNA sequences in this sample. The chain carries TRBV14 and TRBJ1-1; D is perhaps TRBD1 (6 bases). This CDR3 has 13 residues. Germline V gene data show CDR1 as SGHDN and CDR2 as FVKESK. V lost 4 bases, J lost 1 base, and 7 bases lay in between. The CDR3 bases are TGTGCCAGCAGCCTACAGGGGAACACTGAAGCTTTCTTT. Protein: CASSLQGNTEAFF.

The rearrangement joins TRBV9 to TRBJ1-1, with a possible D match to TRBD1 (5 bases). V lost 4 bases and J lost 1, with 11 bases in between. CDR1 and CDR2 from the germline V gene are SGDLS and YYNGEE. The CDR3 contains 14 residues. The CDR3 spells CASSSMGGNTEAFF. CDR3 nucleotides: TGTGCCAGCAGCTCTATGGGGGGGAACACTGAAGCTTTCTTT.

This rearrangement joins TRBV11-2 to TRBJ1-1, with 7 nucleotides matching TRBD1. V shed 3 bases and J 4 bases; nucleotides not matched to a gene: 2. Germline assignment: CDR1 SGHAT and CDR2 FQNNGV. The CDR3 length is 13 residues. Here the CDR3 reads CASSFGDSTEAFF. The DNA of the CDR3 is TGTGCCAGCAGCTTTGGGGACAGCACTGAAGCTTTCTTT. The entire variable domain, with the rest obtained from reference TRBV11-2 and TRBJ1-1, is as follows: EAGVAQSPRYKIIEKRQSVAFWCNPISGHATLYWYQQILGQGPKLLIQFQNNGVVDDSQLPKDRFSAERLKGVDSTLKIQPAKLEDSAVYLCASSFGDSTEAFFGQGTRLTVV.

This chain joins TRBV5-1 and TRBJ2-7; the D gene is possibly TRBD2 (6 bases). Germline CDR1 reads SGHRS; CDR2 reads YFSETQ. CDR3 length: 17 residues. V lost 4 bases to trimming and J lost 1 base, with 21 bases between them. The CDR3 reads CASSPHLAELTSYEQYF. In nucleotides, the CDR3 is TGCGCCAGCAGCCCCCACTTAGCGGAACTGACATCCTACGAGCAGTACTTC.

Turning to this clone: One end of the junction fails to match germline, which may point to a read error. This chain uses TRBV2 with TRBJ2-7; 9 nucleotides line up with TRBD2. This CDR3 contains 12 residues. The germline V gene has CDR1 SNHLY and CDR2 FYNNEI. CDR3 DNA: TGTGCCAGCACGGCTAGCGGGGCAGAACACCCCTTC. Translation: CASTASGAEHPF.

There are a few counts of this clone. The chain links TRBV25-1 to TRBJ2-3; 8 bases are shared with TRBD2. Germline V gives CDR1 MGHDK, CDR2 SYGVNS. V lost 5 bases to trimming and J lost 4 bases; unmatched junction nucleotides: 14. This CDR3 region has 17 residues. In nucleotides, the CDR3 is TGTGCCAGCAGTCCAAGCCGACCGGGACTAGAGTCAGATACGCAGTATTTT. This gives the protein CASSPSRPGLESDTQYF.

J is TRBJ2-3 and V is TRBV11-2; possible D gene TRBD2, 6 bases. Trimming stripped 6 bases from V and 7 bases from J, with 20 bases between. From germline, CDR1 is SGHAT and CDR2 FQNNGV. This CDR3 comprises 15 residues. CDR3 bases: TGTGCCAGCAGGCTCAGGCAGGGAGGTCTATATACGCAGTATTTT. It yields the protein CASRLRQGGLYTQYF.

The chain carries TRBV11-2 and TRBJ1-2; D possibly corresponds to TRBD1 (5 bases). Germline lookup yields CDR1 SGHAT and CDR2 FQNNGV. This CDR3 contains 16 residues. Trimming removed 5 bases at V and 3 bases at J, with 19 bases between. CDR3 sequence: CASSPGGGLRYYGYTF. The CDR3 bases are TGTGCCAGCAGCCCCGGGGGAGGGTTAAGGTACTATGGCTACACCTTC.

V usage is TRBV5-6 and J usage is TRBJ1-2, with D tentatively TRBD1 (6 bases). In germline, CDR1 is SGHDT, CDR2 YYEEEE. V gave up 2 bases and J gave up 2 bases, with 25 bases separating them. The CDR3 covers 19 residues. The CDR3 reads CASSFIPRAPGQANYGYTF. The CDR3 DNA follows: TGTGCCAGCAGCTTTATCCCCCGGGCGCCGGGACAAGCAAACTATGGCTACACCTTC.

This chain links TRBV27 with TRBJ2-3; a weak D match, TRBD2 (5 bases). The V gene's germline CDR1 is MNHEY and CDR2 SMNVEV (reference sequence). This CDR3 comprises 12 residues. The germline V and J ends were trimmed by 6 bases and 8 bases, with 12 bases remaining between them. In DNA, the CDR3 is TGTGCCAGCAGGACGCGGGCCAGTACGCAGTATTTT. It codes for CASRTRASTQYF.